One T cell receptor (beta chain) is described in this entry. V lost 4 bases and J lost 0, with 22 bases in between. This CDR3 region has 18 residues. Germline-derived CDR1 and CDR2 are SGHRS and YFSETQ. This sample stems from a study of shared T cell receptors in the human thymus. Clones were sequenced by immunoSEQ multiplex PCR, and TCRdb holds only the in-frame ones, with some missing. The repertoire holds over 60,000 clones, about 95% seen once, with roughly 0.033% in the top ten. The source material was thymocytes. The chain couples TRBV5-1 to TRBJ1-1, with D perhaps TRBD1 (5 bases). The TCR originated in a human donor. DNA for the CDR3: TGCGCCAGCAGCCAGCAAGGGACCCTTTTAAAAATGAACACTGAAGCTTTCTTT. It is translated as CASSQQGTLLKMNTEAFF.